The 24 T cell receptor beta chains given below trace back to one sample, sequenced in a study of cytotoxic CD8 clonotypes in ibrutinib-treated CLL. This table comes from immunoSEQ multiplex PCR, and its TCRdb copy is limited to in-frame clones, with some not included. In the table there are around 26,000 clones, 65% to 80% of which are singletons. This material consisted of PBMCs, taken after 12 months of ibrutinib treatment. These receptors came from a human donor with chronic lymphocytic leukemia.

This chain joins TRBV19 and TRBJ2-7; 9 nucleotides agree with TRBD1. The ends lost 6 bases at V and 3 bases at J; junction bases unmatched: 9. The CDR3 runs to 15 residues. Germline CDR1 LNHDA, CDR2 SQIVND (reference sequence). The DNA of the CDR3 is TGTGCCAGTAGCCAACCGGGACAGGGCCACTACGAGCAGTACTTC. Translation: CASSQPGQGHYEQYF.

The gene calls are TRBV7-9 and TRBJ1-2; tentatively, D is TRBD1 (6 bases). CDR1 and CDR2 from the germline V gene are SEHNR and FQNEAQ (reference sequence). The CDR3 length is 15 residues. V was trimmed by 4 bases and J by 2 bases, leaving 14 bases between them. CDR3 sequence: CASSSIDRLNYGYTF. Here the CDR3 DNA reads TGTGCCAGCAGCTCCATCGACAGGCTAAACTATGGCTACACCTTC.

The V and J genes are TRBV11-2 and TRBJ2-7; 8 positions agree with TRBD2. Germline CDR1 SGHAT, CDR2 FQNNGV. Trimming removed 4 bases from V and 4 bases from J; junction bases left unmatched: 6. The CDR3 contains 14 residues. CDR3 amino acids: CASSYGGVGYEQYF. The CDR3 DNA is TGTGCCAGCAGCTACGGGGGGGTAGGGTACGAGCAGTACTTC.

This clone was counted between two and nine times. The chain combines TRBV27 with TRBJ1-6; unclear D gene. This CDR3 has 13 residues. Trimming removed 5 bases from V and 7 bases from J, with 9 bases in between. Germline V CDR1 and CDR2: MNHEY, SMNVEV (reference sequence). The CDR3 reads CASSLRLNSPLHF. CDR3 nucleotides: TGTGCCAGCAGTCTCCGGTTAAATTCACCCCTCCACTTT.

The V and J genes are TRBV5-6 and TRBJ2-3, with D unclear. This CDR3 has 13 residues. CDR1 is SGHDT and CDR2 is YYEEEE in the germline V gene. Trimming left V 3 bases short and J 0 bases short, with 5 bases between. This CDR3 is CASSWVSTDTQYF. In DNA, the CDR3 is TGTGCCAGCAGCTGGGTTAGCACAGATACGCAGTATTTT.

This sequence joins TRBV5-1 and TRBJ2-1; 10 nucleotides align to TRBD1. The J segment lost 2 bases and the V segment lost 4 bases, leaving 6 bases of the junction unmatched. This CDR3 spans 16 amino acids. Germline loops: CDR1 SGHRS, CDR2 YFSETQ. The CDR3 spells CASSILTGGAYNEQFF. The CDR3 bases are TGCGCCAGCAGCATACTGACAGGGGGCGCCTACAATGAGCAGTTCTTC.

The chain combines TRBV11-2 with TRBJ2-1; D may be TRBD1 or TRBD2 (5 bases each). In germline, CDR1 is SGHAT, CDR2 FQNNGV. The V end was cut by 3 bases, the J end by 6 bases, with 15 bases between. This CDR3 region has 15 residues. The CDR3 coding sequence is TGTGCCAGCAGCTTTCCAGGGCCCCGGGGCAATGAGCAGTTCTTC. This codes for CASSFPGPRGNEQFF.

V gene TRBV7-9 combines with J gene TRBJ2-3; 8 bases fit TRBD2. CDR3 length: 17 residues. The germline gives CDR1 SEHNR, CDR2 FQNEAQ (reference sequence). V gave up 3 bases and J gave up 0 bases; unmatched junction bases: 8. This CDR3 reads CASSLQRGGRSTDTQYF. CDR3 sequence (DNA): TGTGCCAGCAGCTTGCAACGGGGGGGCCGAAGCACAGATACGCAGTATTTT.

The chain joins TRBV28 to TRBJ1-5; 8 bases align to TRBD1. Germline V gene sequence: CDR1 MDHEN, CDR2 SYDVKM. The length of the CDR3 is 19 residues. The J segment lost 3 bases and the V segment lost 0 bases, leaving 13 bases of the junction unmatched. In DNA form, the CDR3 reads TGTGCCAGCAGTTTATGGCAGATATCAGACAGGGGAGACAATCAGCCCCAGCATTTT. Amino acid sequence: CASSLWQISDRGDNQPQHF.

The gene calls are TRBV6-5 and TRBJ2-1; 9 nucleotides agree with TRBD1. The V gene end was trimmed by 1 base and the J gene end by 7 bases; junction bases not matched to a gene: 8. The CDR3 consists of 16 residues. Germline V gene sequence: CDR1 MNHEY, CDR2 SVGAGI. DNA for the CDR3: TGTGCCAGCAGTTACTGGGGACAGGGCTCGATTAATGAGCAGTTCTTC. Translated, it gives CASSYWGQGSINEQFF.

This clone was picked up one time. The rearrangement joins TRBV5-6 to TRBJ2-5, with 7 bases that match TRBD1. Germline trimming cut 4 bases from V and 4 bases from J; bases unmatched to any gene: 10. The CDR3 runs to 15 residues. Germline CDR1 is SGHDT and CDR2 is YYEEEE. In DNA form, the CDR3 reads TGTGCCAGCAGCGAGGGACCAGGGGGTAGAGAGACCCAGTACTTC. Amino acid sequence: CASSEGPGGRETQYF.

This chain uses TRBV2 with TRBJ1-2; no firm D call. Germline CDR1 SNHLY, CDR2 FYNNEI. Trimming removed 0 bases from V and 7 bases from J, with 12 bases in between. The CDR3 loop spans 14 amino acids. The CDR3: CASSEASAGSGYTF. In nucleotides, the CDR3 is TGTGCCAGCAGTGAAGCGAGTGCAGGTAGTGGCTACACCTTC.

The J gene is TRBJ2-7, the V gene TRBV7-8; 10 bases align to TRBD1. Germline V CDR1 and CDR2: SGHVS, FQNEAQ. With 4 bases clipped from V and 2 bases from J, the junction kept 8 bases outside the gene matches. The CDR3 is made up of 16 amino acids. In DNA form, the CDR3 reads TGTGCCAGCAGCTATGGAGGGACAGGGGACCCCTACGAGCAGTACTTC. Its protein product is CASSYGGTGDPYEQYF.

The chain has TRBV29-1 and TRBJ2-1; 10 bases match TRBD1. After removal of 7 bases from V and 5 bases from J, the junction contained 14 bases not matched to a gene. The CDR3 has 16 residues. Per germline, CDR1 SQVTM and CDR2 ANQGSEA. The CDR3 reads CSADSGTGAGDNEQFF. DNA for the CDR3: TGCAGCGCGGATTCCGGGACAGGGGCGGGGGACAATGAGCAGTTCTTC.

The CDR3 loop reads CASSPARLAGLWQFF. The DNA for the CDR3 is TGTGCCAGCAGCCCCGCGAGACTAGCGGGGTTATGGCAGTTCTTC. The chain combines TRBV7-8 with TRBJ2-1; TRBD2 agrees at 11 bases. CDR1 SGHVS and CDR2 FQNEAQ come from the germline V gene. This CDR3 is built from 15 residues. V gave up 5 bases and J gave up 12 bases; unmatched junction bases: 12.

The rearrangement uses TRBV28 and TRBJ1-2; a possible D gene is TRBD1 (5 bases). The CDR3 runs to 16 residues. Trimming took 6 bases from V and 3 from J, leaving 20 bases between them. Germline assignment: CDR1 MDHEN and CDR2 SYDVKM. The CDR3 sequence: CASSSTDNPRDYGYTF. Written as DNA, the CDR3 is TGTGCCAGCAGCTCCACCGACAACCCCAGGGACTATGGCTACACCTTC.

Relative to its sample, this clone is large. This chain connects TRBV5-1 to TRBJ1-2; possible D gene TRBD1, 6 bases. Germline V lookup: CDR1 SGHRS, CDR2 YFSETQ. The V gene lost 1 base and the J gene lost 6 bases, with 10 bases spanning the gap. The CDR3 totals 13 residues. The chain's CDR3 is CASSLTGYDGYTF. CDR3 in DNA: TGCGCCAGCAGCTTGACAGGGTATGATGGCTACACCTTC.

The table lists this clone with a few counts. V and J are TRBV12-5 and TRBJ2-3; weak D call: TRBD2 (6 bases). The V and J ends lost 6 bases and 1 base respectively, with 14 bases between them. Germline CDR1 and CDR2: LGHNT and FRNRAP. This CDR3 spans 15 amino acids. CDR3 sequence: CASGGGLSGTDTQYF. In DNA, the CDR3 is TGTGCTAGTGGCGGGGGACTCTCTGGCACAGATACGCAGTATTTT. Based on the CDR3 plus reference TRBV12-5 and TRBJ2-3, the full variable domain is DARVTQTPRHKVTEMGQEVTMRCQPILGHNTVFWYRQTMMQGLELLAYFRNRAPLDDSGMPKDRFSAEMPDATLATLKIQPSEPRDSAVYFCASGGGLSGTDTQYFGPGTRLTVL.

Written as DNA, the CDR3 is TGTGCCAGCACCCCACAAGCTAACTATGGCTACACCTTC. The encoded protein is CASTPQANYGYTF. V is TRBV6-5 and J is TRBJ1-2; no clear D gene. V was pared by 7 bases and J by 0 bases, with 9 bases between. The CDR3 spans 13 residues. Looked up from germline, CDR1 is MNHEY and CDR2 is SVGAGI.

In its sample, this clone is medium-sized. V and J are TRBV27 and TRBJ1-1; D gene unclear. This CDR3 is 11 amino acids long. V lost 8 bases to trimming and J lost 4 bases, with 8 bases between them. Germline V CDR1 and CDR2: MNHEY, SMNVEV (reference sequence). CDR3 nucleotide sequence: TGTGCCAGCGGGGTTGGCACTGAAGCTTTCTTT. It specifies CASGVGTEAFF.

The rearrangement joins TRBV5-1 to TRBJ2-5, with 8 bases that match TRBD1. CDR1 is SGHRS and CDR2 is YFSETQ in the germline V gene. There are 15 residues in the CDR3. V shed 7 bases and J 4 bases; nucleotides not matched to a gene: 12. The DNA for the CDR3 is TGCGCCAGCGGACGACAGGGGCGGTTAGGAGAGACCCAGTACTTC. It is translated as CASGRQGRLGETQYF.

The chain is built from TRBV9 and TRBJ1-3; 7 bases map to TRBD1. Germline loops: CDR1 SGDLS, CDR2 YYNGEE. CDR3 size: 15 residues. V was clipped by 7 bases and J by 5 bases; unmatched bases: 12. DNA of the CDR3: TGTGCCAGCGGCGAGGGGACAGCACTCAGAAACACCATATATTTT. Residues: CASGEGTALRNTIYF.

The V and J genes are TRBV28 and TRBJ2-7; TRBD1 aligns across 10 bases. Trimming cost V 10 bases and J 4 bases; bases outside gene matches: 10. The germline V gene encodes CDR1 MDHEN and CDR2 SYDVKM. The CDR3 contains 14 residues. CDR3 residues: CAITPGTGAYEQYF. Written as DNA, the CDR3 is TGTGCCATCACTCCCGGGACAGGGGCTTACGAGCAGTACTTC.

The chain is built from TRBV4-1 and TRBJ1-4; D not certain. Between the trimmed V and J ends, which lost 4 bases and 8 bases, there was a span of 8 bases. The germline CDR1 and CDR2 sequences are MGHRA and YSYEKL. The CDR3 runs to 12 residues. The CDR3 reads CASSRDEEKLFF. CDR3 sequence (DNA): TGCGCCAGCAGCCGAGACGAAGAAAAACTGTTTTTT.